This T cell receptor (beta chain) was recorded in a study of technical replicates of blood from a few donors. Sequencing was performed with immunoSEQ multiplex PCR; in TCRdb, only in-frame clones are kept and a portion is missing. The data contain about 80,000 clones, approximately 97% of them singletons. Germline loops: CDR1 SGHAT, CDR2 FQDESV (reference sequence). V lost 5 bases and J 3 bases, leaving 17 bases between the germline ends. The CDR3 covers 15 residues. Sequenced sample: T cells isolated from PBMCs. This clonotype was sampled from a human donor in good health. The chain has TRBV11-1 and TRBJ2-7; perhaps TRBD2 as D (7 bases). CDR3 residues: CASSGQGGEGYEQYF. The CDR3, as DNA: TGTGCCAGCAGCGGACAAGGGGGGGAGGGCTACGAGCAGTACTTC.